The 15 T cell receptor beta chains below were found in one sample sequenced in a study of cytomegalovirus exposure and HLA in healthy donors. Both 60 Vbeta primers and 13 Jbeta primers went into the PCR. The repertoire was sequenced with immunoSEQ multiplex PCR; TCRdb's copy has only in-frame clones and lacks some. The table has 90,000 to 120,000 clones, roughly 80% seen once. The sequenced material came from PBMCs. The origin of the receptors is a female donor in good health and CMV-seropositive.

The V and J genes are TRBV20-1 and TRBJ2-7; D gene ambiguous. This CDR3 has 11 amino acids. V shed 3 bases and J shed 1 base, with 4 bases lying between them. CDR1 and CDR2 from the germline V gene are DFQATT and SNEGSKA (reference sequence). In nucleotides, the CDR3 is TGCAGTGCTAGTCTTTCCTACGAGCAGTACTTC. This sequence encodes CSASLSYEQYF.

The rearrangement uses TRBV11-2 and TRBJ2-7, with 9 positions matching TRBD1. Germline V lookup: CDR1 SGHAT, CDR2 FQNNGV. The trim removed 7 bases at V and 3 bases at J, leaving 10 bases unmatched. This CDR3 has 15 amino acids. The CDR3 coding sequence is TGTGCCAGCACCCTTAGGGGACAGGGATTCTACGAGCAGTACTTC. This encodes CASTLRGQGFYEQYF.

CDR3 nucleotide sequence: TGTGCCAGCAGTTTAACGGAGGGTGGCTACACCTTC. Its protein is CASSLTEGGYTF. The rearrangement joins TRBV6-6 to TRBJ1-2; D remains ambiguous. V was pared by 4 bases and J by 7 bases, with 10 bases between. The CDR3 sequence is 12 residues long. Germline V gives CDR1 MNHNY, CDR2 SVGAGI (reference sequence).

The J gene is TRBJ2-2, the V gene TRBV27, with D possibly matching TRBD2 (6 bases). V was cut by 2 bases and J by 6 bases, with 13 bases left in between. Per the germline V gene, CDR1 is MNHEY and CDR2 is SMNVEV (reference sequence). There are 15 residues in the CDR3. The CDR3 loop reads CASSLRSGDSGELFF. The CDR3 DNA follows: TGTGCCAGCAGTTTAAGGTCGGGGGACTCCGGGGAGCTGTTTTTT.

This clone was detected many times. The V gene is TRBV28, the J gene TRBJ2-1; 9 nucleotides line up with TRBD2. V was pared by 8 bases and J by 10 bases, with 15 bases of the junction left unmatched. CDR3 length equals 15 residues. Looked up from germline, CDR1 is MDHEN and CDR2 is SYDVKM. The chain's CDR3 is CASHGTSQKRAEQFF. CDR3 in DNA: TGTGCCAGCCACGGGACTAGCCAAAAGAGAGCAGAGCAGTTCTTC.

The CDR3 DNA is TGCGCCAGCAGCCAAGCCCAGGGGTACGAGCAGTACTTC. This codes for CASSQAQGYEQYF. The genes are TRBV4-1 and TRBJ2-7; possibly TRBD1 for D (6 bases). V was cut by 1 base and J by 4 bases, with 8 bases left in between. Germline V gene sequence: CDR1 MGHRA, CDR2 YSYEKL. The CDR3 is 13 amino acids.

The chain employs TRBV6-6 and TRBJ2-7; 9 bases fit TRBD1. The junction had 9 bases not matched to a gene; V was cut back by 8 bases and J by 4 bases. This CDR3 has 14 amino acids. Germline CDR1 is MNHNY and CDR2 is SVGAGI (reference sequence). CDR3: CASLLGQGPYEQYF. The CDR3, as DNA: TGTGCCAGCCTCCTGGGACAGGGACCTTACGAGCAGTACTTC.

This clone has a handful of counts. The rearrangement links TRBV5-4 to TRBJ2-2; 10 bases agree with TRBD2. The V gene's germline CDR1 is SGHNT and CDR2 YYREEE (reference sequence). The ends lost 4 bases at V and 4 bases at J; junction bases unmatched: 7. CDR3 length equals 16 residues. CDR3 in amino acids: CASSEASGGLTGELFF. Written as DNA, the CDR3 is TGTGCCAGCAGCGAAGCTAGCGGGGGTCTCACCGGGGAGCTGTTTTTT.

CDR3 sequence reads: CASSEAAGGNTEAFF. As DNA, the CDR3 is TGTGCCAGCAGTGAAGCGGCAGGGGGAAACACTGAAGCTTTCTTT. The chain is built from TRBV6-1 and TRBJ1-1; TRBD1 matches 7 bases. The CDR3 is 15 amino acids. V lost 0 bases to trimming and J lost 2 bases; unmatched junction nucleotides: 3. Germline-derived CDR1 and CDR2 are MNHNS and SASEGT.

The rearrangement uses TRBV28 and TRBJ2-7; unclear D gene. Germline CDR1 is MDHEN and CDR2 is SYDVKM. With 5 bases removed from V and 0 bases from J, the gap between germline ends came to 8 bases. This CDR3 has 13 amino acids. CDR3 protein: CASSLPPSYEQYF. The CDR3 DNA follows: TGTGCCAGCAGTCTCCCCCCCTCCTACGAGCAGTACTTC.

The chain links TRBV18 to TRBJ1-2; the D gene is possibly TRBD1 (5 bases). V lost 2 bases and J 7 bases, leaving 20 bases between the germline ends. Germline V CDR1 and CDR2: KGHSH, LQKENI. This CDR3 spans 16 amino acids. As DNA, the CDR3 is TGTGCCAGCTCACCATCGGGGGACTTCCCAAGGCGTGGCTACACCTTC. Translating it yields CASSPSGDFPRRGYTF.

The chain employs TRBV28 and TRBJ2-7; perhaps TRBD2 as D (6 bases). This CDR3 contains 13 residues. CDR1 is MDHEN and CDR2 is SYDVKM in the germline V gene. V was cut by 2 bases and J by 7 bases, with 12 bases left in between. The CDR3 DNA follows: TGTGCCAGCAGTTTAAGCCAACGGGGGGAGCAGTACTTC. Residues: CASSLSQRGEQYF.

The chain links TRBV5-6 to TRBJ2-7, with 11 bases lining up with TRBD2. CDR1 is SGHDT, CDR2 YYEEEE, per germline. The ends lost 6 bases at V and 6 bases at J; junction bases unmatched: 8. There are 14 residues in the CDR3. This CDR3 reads CASNPTSGIGEQYF. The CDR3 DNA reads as TGTGCCAGCAACCCGACTAGCGGGATTGGCGAGCAGTACTTC.

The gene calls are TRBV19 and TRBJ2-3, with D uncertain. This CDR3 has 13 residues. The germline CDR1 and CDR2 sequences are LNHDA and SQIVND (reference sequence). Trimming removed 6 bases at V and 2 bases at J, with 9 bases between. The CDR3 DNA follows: TGTGCCAGTAGGATGACTGTCACAGATACGCAGTATTTT. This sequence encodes CASRMTVTDTQYF. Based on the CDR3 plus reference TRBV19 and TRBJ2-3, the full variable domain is DGGITQSPKYLFRKEGQNVTLSCEQNLNHDAMYWYRQDPGQGLRLIYYSQIVNDFQKGDIAEGYSVSREKKESFPLTVTSAQKNPTAFYLCASRMTVTDTQYFGPGTRLTVL.

The CDR3 sequence: CASSSQGAGKAQYF. The CDR3 coding sequence is TGTGCCAGCTCATCACAGGGAGCGGGGAAGGCCCAGTACTTC. This chain uses TRBV18 with TRBJ2-5; TRBD2 might be the D (7 bases). The V gene's germline CDR1 is KGHSH and CDR2 LQKENI. V gave up 5 bases and J gave up 9 bases, with 19 bases separating them. CDR3 length: 14 residues.